One and the same sample provided the 14 T cell receptor beta chains below, sequenced in a study of blood T cell repertoires in COVID-19. Libraries were prepared by immunoSEQ multiplex PCR; TCRdb keeps only in-frame clonotypes and omits some of them. Among some 150,000 clones, about 83% were seen once, and the ten largest hold 7.5% to 9.5%. The sequenced material came from peripheral blood. These TCRs come from a man aged 40-50 years who had recovered from COVID-19.

This clone was seen a single time. The genes are TRBV6-5 and TRBJ1-5, with a possible D match to TRBD1 (5 bases). Trimming pared 0 bases from V and 6 bases from J, leaving 9 bases between. Per germline, CDR1 MNHEY and CDR2 SVGAGI. The CDR3 length is 14 residues. The CDR3 loop reads CASSYSQGGQPQHF. CDR3 coding DNA: TGTGCCAGCAGTTACTCGCAGGGCGGTCAGCCCCAGCATTTT.

The table lists this clone with a count of one. This chain joins TRBV13 and TRBJ1-3; no definite D call. Germline assignment: CDR1 PRHDT and CDR2 FYEKMQ (reference sequence). Deletions cut 3 bases from V and 0 bases from J, with 12 bases between. The CDR3 length is 16 residues. The CDR3 protein is CASSFGRTPSGNTIYF. The CDR3 DNA reads as TGTGCCAGCAGCTTTGGGAGAACCCCCTCTGGAAACACCATATATTTT.

The V gene is TRBV3-1 (or the pseudogene TRBV3-2), the J gene TRBJ2-5; TRBD1 matches 8 bases. This CDR3 contains 15 residues. CDR1 is LGHDT and CDR2 is YNNKEL in the germline V gene (reference sequence). V lost 0 bases to trimming and J lost 2 bases; unmatched junction nucleotides: 2. The CDR3 loop is CASSQENRGQETQYF. The CDR3 DNA is TGTGCCAGCAGCCAAGAGAACAGGGGGCAAGAGACCCAGTACTTC.

The CDR3 protein is CASSVGAADTQYF. The CDR3 DNA sequence: TGTGCCAGCAGCGTAGGCGCCGCAGATACGCAGTATTTT. The rearrangement links TRBV9 to TRBJ2-3; no clear D. Trimming stripped 0 bases from V and 4 bases from J, with 6 bases between. The CDR3 contains 13 residues. Looked up from germline, CDR1 is SGDLS and CDR2 is YYNGEE.

CDR3 protein: CASSEAYSSYEQYF. The CDR3 DNA is TGTGCCAGCAGTGAAGCCTACTCCTCCTACGAGCAGTACTTC. The chain combines TRBV2 with TRBJ2-7; D remains ambiguous. The CDR3 is 14 amino acids. Per germline, CDR1 SNHLY and CDR2 FYNNEI. V was cut by 0 bases and J by 0 bases, with 6 bases left in between.

This chain uses TRBV13 with TRBJ2-1; 14 nucleotides match TRBD2. Losses at the gene ends were 4 bases for V and 2 bases for J; bases not matched to a gene: 10. Germline V gives CDR1 PRHDT, CDR2 FYEKMQ (reference sequence). The CDR3 contains 19 residues. The CDR3 bases are TGTGCCAGCAGCTCGGCGACTAGCGGGGGGGCCAAGACCTACAATGAGCAGTTCTTC. It yields the protein CASSSATSGGAKTYNEQFF.

The chain is built from TRBV7-9 and TRBJ2-7, with 8 bases fitting TRBD2. In germline, CDR1 is SEHNR, CDR2 FQNEAQ (reference sequence). The ends lost 1 base at V and 6 bases at J; junction bases unmatched: 11. The CDR3 extends over 16 amino acids. CDR3: CASSLVQRAGGSEQYF. CDR3 in DNA: TGTGCCAGCAGCTTAGTCCAGCGGGCGGGAGGTAGCGAGCAGTACTTC.

The chain employs TRBV7-2 and TRBJ2-2, with D unclear. Trimming left V 4 bases short and J 8 bases short, with 8 bases between. Germline-derived CDR1 and CDR2 are SGHTA and FQGNSA. CDR3 length equals 12 residues. CDR3 protein: CASSSYAGELFF. The CDR3 region has the DNA TGTGCCAGCAGCTCATATGCGGGGGAGCTGTTTTTT.

This clone was seen just once. The chain uses TRBV7-9 and TRBJ1-2; D is perhaps TRBD1 (5 bases). Germline-derived CDR1 and CDR2 are SEHNR and FQNEAQ (reference sequence). Trimming took off 8 bases at V and 7 bases at J, with 20 bases between the two ends. The length of the CDR3 is 14 residues. CDR3 bases: TGTGCCAGCGGAGGGGACCGAGGGCTACGTGGCTACACCTTC. Translating it yields CASGGDRGLRGYTF. Together with reference TRBV7-9 and TRBJ1-2, the CDR3 gives the full variable domain: DTGVSQNPRHKITKRGQNVTFRCDPISEHNRLYWYRQTLGQGPEFLTYFQNEAQLEKSRLLSDRFSAERPKGSFSTLEIQRTEQGDSAMYLCASGGDRGLRGYTFGSGTRLTVV.

V and J are TRBV7-3 and TRBJ1-1; TRBD1 might be the D (5 bases). Trimming left V 5 bases short and J 0 bases short, with 7 bases between. This CDR3 has 13 amino acids. CDR1 and CDR2 from the germline V gene are SGHTA and FQGTGA. The CDR3 DNA sequence: TGTGCCAGCAGCCAGGGAATGAACACTGAAGCTTTCTTT. Protein product: CASSQGMNTEAFF.

The chain is built from TRBV4-2 and TRBJ2-5; 11 positions match TRBD2. J was trimmed by 2 bases and V by 4 bases; bases with no gene match: 6. Germline V CDR1 and CDR2: LGHNA, YNFKEQ. The CDR3 has 16 residues. CDR3 sequence: CASSPTGTSGQETQYF. For the CDR3, the DNA is TGTGCCAGCAGCCCTACCGGGACTAGCGGACAAGAGACCCAGTACTTC.

The chain combines TRBV19 with TRBJ2-3, with D maybe TRBD1 (6 bases). Per germline, CDR1 LNHDA and CDR2 SQIVND (reference sequence). CDR3 length: 15 amino acids. With 5 bases removed from V and 3 bases from J, the gap between germline ends came to 15 bases. CDR3 nucleotide sequence: TGTGCCAGTAGTCTTGGACAGATATTTACAGATACGCAGTATTTT. Its protein product is CASSLGQIFTDTQYF.

The chain joins TRBV7-8 to TRBJ2-1; a weak D match, TRBD1 (6 bases). Germline CDR1 SGHVS, CDR2 FQNEAQ. The CDR3 is 14 amino acids. Trimming removed 2 bases from V and 8 bases from J, with 13 bases in between. CDR3 in DNA: TGTGCCAGCAGCTTATACTGGGGGCTGGATGAGCAGTTCTTC. Protein sequence: CASSLYWGLDEQFF.

The rearrangement links TRBV5-1 to TRBJ2-1; 9 positions match TRBD1. Trimming removed 4 bases from V and 7 bases from J; junction bases left unmatched: 6. The CDR3 runs 14 residues. CDR1 is SGHRS and CDR2 is YFSETQ in the germline V gene. The DNA of the CDR3 is TGCGCCAGCAGCCGGGGACAGGGACAGAATGAGCAGTTCTTC. Translated: CASSRGQGQNEQFF.